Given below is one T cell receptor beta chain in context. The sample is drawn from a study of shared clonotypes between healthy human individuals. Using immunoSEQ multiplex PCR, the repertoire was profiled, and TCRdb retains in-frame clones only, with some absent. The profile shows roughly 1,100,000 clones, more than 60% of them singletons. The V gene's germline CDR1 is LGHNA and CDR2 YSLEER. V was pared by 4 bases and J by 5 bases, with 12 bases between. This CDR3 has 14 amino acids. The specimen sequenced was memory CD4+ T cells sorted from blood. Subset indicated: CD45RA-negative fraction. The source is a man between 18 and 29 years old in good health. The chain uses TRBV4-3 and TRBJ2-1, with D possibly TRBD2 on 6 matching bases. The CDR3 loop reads CASSPSVFHNEQFF. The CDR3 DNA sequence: TGCGCCAGCAGCCCTAGCGTCTTCCACAATGAGCAGTTCTTC.